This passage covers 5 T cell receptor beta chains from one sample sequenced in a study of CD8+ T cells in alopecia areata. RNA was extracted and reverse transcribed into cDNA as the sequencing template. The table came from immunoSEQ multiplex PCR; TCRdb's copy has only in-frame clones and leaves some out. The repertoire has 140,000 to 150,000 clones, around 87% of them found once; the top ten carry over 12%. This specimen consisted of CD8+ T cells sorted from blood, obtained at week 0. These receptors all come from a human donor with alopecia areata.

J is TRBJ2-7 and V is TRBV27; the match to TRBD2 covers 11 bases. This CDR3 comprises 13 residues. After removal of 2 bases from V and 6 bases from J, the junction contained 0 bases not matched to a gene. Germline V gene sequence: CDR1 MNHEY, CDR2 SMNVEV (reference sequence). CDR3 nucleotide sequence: TGTGCCAGCAGTTTAGGACTAGCGGGCGAGCAGTACTTC. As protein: CASSLGLAGEQYF.

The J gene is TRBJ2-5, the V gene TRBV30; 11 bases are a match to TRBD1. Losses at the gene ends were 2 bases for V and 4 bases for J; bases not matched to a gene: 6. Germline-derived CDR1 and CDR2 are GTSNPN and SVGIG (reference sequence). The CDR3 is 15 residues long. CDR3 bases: TGTGCCTGGAGTAATGGACAGGGGGCAATAGAGACCCAGTACTTC. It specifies CAWSNGQGAIETQYF.

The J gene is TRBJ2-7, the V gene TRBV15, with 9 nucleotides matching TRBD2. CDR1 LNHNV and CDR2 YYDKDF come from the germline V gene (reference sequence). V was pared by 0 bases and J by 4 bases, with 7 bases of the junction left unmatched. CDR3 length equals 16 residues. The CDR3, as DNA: TGTGCCACCAGCAGAGAAGGCGTAGCGGGAGTATACGAGCAGTACTTC. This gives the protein CATSREGVAGVYEQYF.

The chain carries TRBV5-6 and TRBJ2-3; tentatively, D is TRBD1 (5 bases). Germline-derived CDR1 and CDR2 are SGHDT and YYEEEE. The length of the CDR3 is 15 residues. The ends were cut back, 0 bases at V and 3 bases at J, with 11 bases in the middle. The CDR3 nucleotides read TGTGCCAGCAGCTTGGGGGCAGGGTCAACAGATACGCAGTATTTT. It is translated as CASSLGAGSTDTQYF. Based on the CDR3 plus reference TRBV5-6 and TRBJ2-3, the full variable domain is DAGVTQSPTHLIKTRGQQVTLRCSPKSGHDTVSWYQQALGQGPQFIFQYYEEEERQRGNFPDRFSGHQFPNYSSELNVNALLLGDSALYLCASSLGAGSTDTQYFGPGTRLTVL.

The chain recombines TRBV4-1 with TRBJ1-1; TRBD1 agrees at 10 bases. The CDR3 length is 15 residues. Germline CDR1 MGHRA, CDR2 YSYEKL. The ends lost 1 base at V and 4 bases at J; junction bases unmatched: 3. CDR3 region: CASSQARTGGTEAFF. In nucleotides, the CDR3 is TGCGCCAGCAGCCAAGCGAGGACAGGGGGCACTGAAGCTTTCTTT.